The TCR beta chain under discussion was sequenced for a study of T cells in Graves' hyperthyroidism and ophthalmopathy. Points on this clonotype: Antigen unknown.

Template material for amplifying TCR beta CDR3 regions consisted of RNA transcripts. RT-PCR in the first round (using the HTBI primer set) targeted the TCR CDR3. TCRdb reprocessed the multiplex PCR reads with MiXCR, giving one entry per CDR3 protein. The sample consists of 550,000 to 800,000 distinct CDR3 sequences, around a sixth of them appearing once. Regarding the study as a whole: Patients with ophthalmopathy were separated from those with stable hyperthyroidism by a 13 V-J model.

Fresh peripheral blood, approximately 10 ml, was the source of the PBMCs. The sequenced sample consisted of blood. This sequence was found in a man over 45 with Graves' hyperthyroidism.

In DNA, the CDR3 is TGTGCCAGCAGTCAAGAATCGGGTCGAGAGACCCAGTACTTC. Protein sequence: CASSQESGRETQYF. The chain carries TRBV6-1 and TRBJ2-5; D gene unclear. Trimming removed 5 bases at V and 4 bases at J, with 14 bases between. The germline V gene encodes CDR1 MNHNS and CDR2 SASEGT. The CDR3 is made up of 14 amino acids.